These 17 T cell receptor beta chains share one sample of origin, sequenced in a study of regulatory T cells in long-lasting Graves disease. Building the TCR beta libraries relied on iRepertoire HTBI primers, and CDR3 regions underwent Arm-PCR. TCRdb used MiXCR to reprocess the multiplex PCR reads, holding one entry per CDR3 protein. Of roughly 400,000 distinct CDR3 sequences listed, around 20% were seen once; the top ten hold roughly an eighth. As to time point: persistent/refractory GD, antithyroid drugs over 5 years with positive TRAb. PBMC-derived RNA was used for the TCR library. Here the sequenced sample was peripheral blood mononuclear cells (PBMCs), taken when the disease was refractory, from a patient treated with antithyroid drugs. These receptors were taken from a female donor with Graves disease.

This clonotype has at least ten counts. The chain carries TRBV12-3 or TRBV12-4 and TRBJ1-2; D is unresolved. V was pared by 5 bases and J by 5 bases, with 12 bases between. There are 13 residues in the CDR3. The CDR3 is CASSRYRTYGYTF. In DNA, the CDR3 is TGTGCCAGCAGTCGTTATCGGACGTATGGCTACACCTTC.

This clonotype was seen many times. The chain has TRBV20-1 and TRBJ2-7, with a possible D match to TRBD1 (6 bases). The CDR3 is 13 amino acids. Germline CDR1 reads DFQATT; CDR2 reads SNEGSKA (reference sequence). The ends were cut back, 0 bases at V and 2 bases at J, with 8 bases in the middle. CDR3 region: CSARDEGAYEQYF. The DNA for the CDR3 is TGCAGTGCTAGAGATGAGGGGGCCTACGAGCAGTACTTC.

At least ten counts were recorded for this clonotype. Because the CDR3 is missing its conserved closing phenylalanine or tryptophan, this is likely a read error. CDR3 sequence reads: CASSLLTSGVYYEQYS. CDR3 nucleotides: TGTGCCAGCAGTCTCCTCACTAGCGGGGTATACTACGAGCAGTACTCC. J is TRBJ2-7 and V is TRBV28, with TRBD2 identical over 10 bases. Germline V CDR1 and CDR2: MDHEN, SYDVKM. V lost 5 bases and J lost 3; bases outside the gene matches: 10. This CDR3 is built from 16 residues.

This clonotype was picked up many times. This rearrangement joins TRBV2 to TRBJ2-7, with 12 positions matching TRBD1. V lost 6 bases, J lost 2 bases, and 11 bases stayed unmatched. The CDR3 covers 17 residues. Germline-derived CDR1 and CDR2 are SNHLY and FYNNEI. The CDR3, as DNA: TGTGCCAGCAGACCGGGACAGGGGGCGATAAGAACCTACGAGCAGTACTTC. It translates to CASRPGQGAIRTYEQYF.

The chain joins TRBV5-6 to TRBJ2-7, with D possibly TRBD1 on 6 matching bases. This CDR3 is 15 amino acids long. V was clipped by 4 bases and J by 3 bases, with 17 bases between them. CDR1 SGHDT and CDR2 YYEEEE come from the germline V gene. The CDR3 region is CASSHPDSRDYEQYF. The CDR3 nucleotides read TGTGCCAGCAGCCACCCGGACAGCAGGGACTACGAGCAGTACTTC. The whole variable domain, filled in from reference TRBV5-6 and TRBJ2-7, reads DAGVTQSPTHLIKTRGQQVTLRCSPKSGHDTVSWYQQALGQGPQFIFQYYEEEERQRGNFPDRFSGHQFPNYSSELNVNALLLGDSALYLCASSHPDSRDYEQYFGPGTRLTVT.

This clonotype has a count of ten or more. The chain couples TRBV28 to TRBJ1-1; D might be TRBD1 (5 bases). This CDR3 comprises 17 residues. Germline V gives CDR1 MDHEN, CDR2 SYDVKM. Trimming stripped 5 bases from V and 0 bases from J, with 19 bases between. CDR3 DNA sequence: TGTGCCAGCAGTCCCCCGTTGGGGAGGGGATTGAACACTGAAGCTTTCTTT. It encodes CASSPPLGRGLNTEAFF.

The chain recombines TRBV4-1 with TRBJ2-7; D not resolved. With 1 base removed from V and 6 bases from J, the gap between germline ends came to 10 bases. The CDR3 totals 13 residues. Germline assignment: CDR1 MGHRA and CDR2 YSYEKL. The CDR3 loop is CASSQGFVTEQYF. The CDR3 nucleotides are TGCGCCAGCAGCCAAGGTTTCGTTACCGAGCAGTACTTC.

The genes are TRBV27 and TRBJ2-2, with TRBD2 as a possible D gene (6 bases). This CDR3 is 17 amino acids long. CDR1 and CDR2 (germline): MNHEY, SMNVEV (reference sequence). Between the trimmed V and J ends, which lost 1 base and 3 bases, there was a span of 15 bases. The CDR3 spells CASSLWFASADTGELFF. Written as DNA, the CDR3 is TGTGCCAGCAGTTTATGGTTTGCTAGCGCCGACACCGGGGAGCTGTTTTTT.

The rearrangement links TRBV5-1 to TRBJ2-7, with 11 positions matching TRBD2. The CDR3 runs to 13 residues. J was trimmed by 7 bases and V by 2 bases; bases with no gene match: 2. Germline CDR1 is SGHRS and CDR2 is YFSETQ. CDR3 nucleotides: TGCGCCAGCAGCTTCACTAGCGGGAGTGAGCAGTACTTC. Amino acid sequence: CASSFTSGSEQYF.

This clonotype was recorded at least ten times. The chain recombines TRBV28 with TRBJ1-1; D unresolved. Between the trimmed V and J ends, which lost 6 bases and 1 base, there was a span of 9 bases. The CDR3 consists of 13 residues. Per the germline V gene, CDR1 is MDHEN and CDR2 is SYDVKM. CDR3 DNA sequence: TGTGCCAGCAGCTTAAGGACGAACACTGAAGCTTTCTTT. Translated: CASSLRTNTEAFF.

This clonotype has just a few counts. The V call is TRBV5-4, the J call TRBJ1-5; D may be TRBD1 (5 bases). The CDR3 runs 18 residues. Germline V lookup: CDR1 SGHNT, CDR2 YYREEE (reference sequence). Between the trimmed V and J ends, which lost 0 bases and 2 bases, there was a span of 18 bases. The chain's CDR3 is CASSLARGPIAGNQPQHF. The CDR3, as DNA: TGTGCCAGCAGCTTGGCACGGGGCCCAATAGCTGGCAATCAGCCCCAGCATTTT.

V usage is TRBV28 and J usage is TRBJ2-3; TRBD2 aligns across 9 bases. Germline trimming cut 3 bases from V and 4 bases from J; bases unmatched to any gene: 5. The CDR3 extends over 15 amino acids. Germline V CDR1 and CDR2: MDHEN, SYDVKM. CDR3 region: CASSFYSGSSDTQYF. Here the CDR3 DNA reads TGTGCCAGCAGTTTCTATAGCGGGAGTTCAGATACGCAGTATTTT.

The gene calls are TRBV27 and TRBJ2-3; TRBD2 matches at 9 bases. Looked up from germline, CDR1 is MNHEY and CDR2 is SMNVEV (reference sequence). This CDR3 comprises 16 residues. Losses at the gene ends were 3 bases for V and 4 bases for J; bases not matched to a gene: 8. The DNA of the CDR3 is TGTGCCAGCAGTTTTGTCAGAGCGGGAGGCGCAGATACGCAGTATTTT. Translation gives CASSFVRAGGADTQYF.

This clonotype turned up a few times. This sequence joins TRBV7-2 and TRBJ1-4, with a possible D match to TRBD1 (6 bases). V was trimmed by 6 bases and J by 8 bases, leaving 22 bases between them. Germline V gene sequence: CDR1 SGHTA, CDR2 FQGNSA. CDR3 length: 16 residues. CDR3 DNA sequence: TGTGCCAGCAGTCTAGGGGACACACAGGGTAGGGAAAAACTGTTTTTT. This codes for CASSLGDTQGREKLFF.

This clonotype was detected ten times or more. V and J are TRBV5-8 and TRBJ1-5; weak D call: TRBD1 (6 bases). V gave up 3 bases and J gave up 4 bases, with 11 bases separating them. Germline V gene sequence: CDR1 SGHTS, CDR2 YDEGEE. The CDR3 is made up of 14 amino acids. The CDR3 spells CASSSGVPNQPQHF. Written as DNA, the CDR3 is TGTGCCAGCAGCTCAGGGGTCCCGAATCAGCCCCAGCATTTT.

The CDR3, as DNA: TGTGCCAGCAGTTTAGGCAGGGGGGGGACAGATACGCAGTATTTT. Its protein product is CASSLGRGGTDTQYF. The V gene is TRBV12-3 or TRBV12-4, the J gene TRBJ2-3, with D perhaps being TRBD1 or TRBD2 (7 bases each). The CDR3 length is 15 residues. V was trimmed by 1 base and J by 3 bases, leaving 11 bases between them.

As regards this clonotype: Given a much more abundant clone one base away, this may be a read error. This chain's CDR3 is CASSLGASEQFF. Here the CDR3 DNA reads TGTGCCAGCAGCTTAGGCGCAAGCGAGCAGTTCTTC. This chain joins TRBV11-2 and TRBJ2-7; D unresolved. TRBJ2-1 matches the DNA end more closely, so the J call is doubtful. This CDR3 has 12 amino acids. CDR1 is SGHAT, CDR2 FQNNGV, per germline.